This T cell receptor (beta chain) emerged from a study of shared clonotypes between healthy human individuals. Study in general: Donors consisted of a couple of women and a few men between 18 and 49.

The CDR3 contains 14 residues. The V gene's germline CDR1 is SNHLY and CDR2 FYNNEI. The J segment lost 7 bases and the V segment lost 10 bases, leaving 9 bases of the junction unmatched. A note on this clone: The antigen remains unidentified.

Overall study findings and caveats: For naive CD4 cells, 4.5% to 6.5% of clonotypes were shared across a handful of donors.

Method: immunoSEQ multiplex PCR; TCRdb's copy keeps in-frame clones and lacks some. There are millions of clones in the sample; over 85% occur only once, and roughly 0.13% lies in the top ten. The receptor's source is a man aged 18 to 29 in good health. The rearrangement uses TRBV2 and TRBJ2-7, with TRBD2 identical over 14 bases. The material sequenced was naive CD4+ T cells sorted from blood. Subset: CD45RA+ positively selected. CDR3 DNA sequence: TGTGCCACTAGAGGACTAGCGGGGGGAGGTGAGCAGTACTTC. Its translation is CATRGLAGGGEQYF.